This T cell receptor beta chain was profiled in a study of early T cells in non-severe SARS-CoV-2 infection. Germline V gene lookup returns CDR1 MGHRA and CDR2 YSYEKL. V was clipped by 4 bases and J by 7 bases; unmatched bases: 17. The CDR3 sequence is 18 residues long. TCRdb re-analysed the 5' RACE reads in MiXCR, keeping a single row per CDR3 protein. The table shows 86,000 or so distinct CDR3 sequences, with over 13% occurring only once. This clonotype turned up a few times. This TCR came from an adult who was a healthcare worker with PCR-confirmed SARS-CoV-2 infection or an uninfected control (not recorded which). The chain joins TRBV4-1 to TRBJ2-1, with TRBD2 matching over 9 bases. The sequencing sample was made of whole blood. The CDR3 region is CASSPVRRAGGPGNEQFF. The CDR3 nucleotides read TGCGCCAGCAGCCCCGTACGGAGGGCGGGAGGGCCTGGAAATGAGCAGTTCTTC.